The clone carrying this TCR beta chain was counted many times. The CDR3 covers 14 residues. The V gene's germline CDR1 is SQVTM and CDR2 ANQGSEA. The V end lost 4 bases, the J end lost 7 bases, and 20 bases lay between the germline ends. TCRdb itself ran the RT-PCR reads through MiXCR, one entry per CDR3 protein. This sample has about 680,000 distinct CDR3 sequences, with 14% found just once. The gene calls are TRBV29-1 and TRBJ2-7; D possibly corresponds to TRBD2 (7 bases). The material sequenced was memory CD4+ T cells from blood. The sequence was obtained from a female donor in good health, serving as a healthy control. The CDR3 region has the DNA TGCAGCGTTGGGGCGGGGGCGCAGTTTCAAGAGCAGTACTTC. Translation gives CSVGAGAQFQEQYF.